This T cell receptor (beta chain) was captured in a study of cytomegalovirus exposure and HLA in healthy donors. Overall study context: The early release's HLA-typed donors yielded tens of millions of unique TCRs.

Primers included in the PCR were 60 Vbeta and 13 Jbeta primers. Assay: immunoSEQ multiplex PCR; the TCRdb copy retains only in-frame clones and omits some. Here the sample spans some 170,000 clones, 70% to 80% being singletons. Trimming pared 1 base from V and 1 base from J, leaving 8 bases between. The CDR3 runs 15 residues. Germline V lookup: CDR1 MNHEY, CDR2 SMNVEV (reference sequence). This clone was detected a few times. Its antigen is undetermined. Study-wide findings and caveats: Cytomegalovirus association was assigned to some 160 TCR beta chains. The sole available immune exposure information was CMV serostatus.

The chain employs TRBV27 and TRBJ1-5; D might be TRBD1 (5 bases). The origin of this receptor is a man aged 18-30 years in good health and CMV-seropositive. Sequences were obtained from PBMCs. The CDR3 loop reads CASSLWGESNQPQHF. The CDR3 region has the DNA TGTGCCAGCAGTTTATGGGGGGAAAGCAATCAGCCCCAGCATTTT.